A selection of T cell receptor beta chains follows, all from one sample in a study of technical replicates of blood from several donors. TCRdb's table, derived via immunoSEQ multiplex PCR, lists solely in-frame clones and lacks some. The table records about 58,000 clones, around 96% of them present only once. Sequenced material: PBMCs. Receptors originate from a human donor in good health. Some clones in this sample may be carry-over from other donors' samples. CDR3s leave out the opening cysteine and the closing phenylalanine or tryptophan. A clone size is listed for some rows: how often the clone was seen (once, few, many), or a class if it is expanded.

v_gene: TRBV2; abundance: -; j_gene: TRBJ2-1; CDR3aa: ASRGTAYNEQF
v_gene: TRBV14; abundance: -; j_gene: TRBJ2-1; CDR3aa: ASSQVFSGSYNEQF
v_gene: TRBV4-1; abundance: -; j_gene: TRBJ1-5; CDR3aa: ASGPGLYSNQPQH
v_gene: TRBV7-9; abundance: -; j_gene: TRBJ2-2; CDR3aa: ASSLPPTGADKNTGELF
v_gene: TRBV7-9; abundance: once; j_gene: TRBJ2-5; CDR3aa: ASSSRGGGEQETQY
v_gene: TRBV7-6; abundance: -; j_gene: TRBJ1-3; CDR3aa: ASSLVGGSAGNTIY
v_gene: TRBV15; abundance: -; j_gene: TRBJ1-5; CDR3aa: ATTGQGGQPQH
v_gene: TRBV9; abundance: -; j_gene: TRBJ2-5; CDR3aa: ASSVGLAGGTQY
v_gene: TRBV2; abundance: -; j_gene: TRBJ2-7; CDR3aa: ASRRQGAPTYEQY
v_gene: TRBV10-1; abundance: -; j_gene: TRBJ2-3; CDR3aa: ASSEGRFGANTQY
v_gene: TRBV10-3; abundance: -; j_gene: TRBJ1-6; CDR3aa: AIRDWNSPLH
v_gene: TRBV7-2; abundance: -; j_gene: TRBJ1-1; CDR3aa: ASSPYLATEAF
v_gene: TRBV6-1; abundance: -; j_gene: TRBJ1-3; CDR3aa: ASSAGEGGNTIY
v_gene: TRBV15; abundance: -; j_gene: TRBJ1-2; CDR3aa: ATSQGQGALGYLEVDGYT
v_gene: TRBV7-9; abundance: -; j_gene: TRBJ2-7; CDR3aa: ASSSGRAGEQY
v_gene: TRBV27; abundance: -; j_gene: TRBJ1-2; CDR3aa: ASSIGQDSSYGYT
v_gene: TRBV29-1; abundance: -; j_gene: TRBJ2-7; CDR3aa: SVVRGYEQY
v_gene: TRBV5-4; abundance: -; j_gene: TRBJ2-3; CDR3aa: ASSLYGDTQY
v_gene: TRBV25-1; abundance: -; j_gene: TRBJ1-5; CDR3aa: ASSAGMFNQPQH
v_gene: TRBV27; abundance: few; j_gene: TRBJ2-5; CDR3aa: ASSRLSAGETQY
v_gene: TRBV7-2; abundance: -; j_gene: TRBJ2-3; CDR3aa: ASSLDGGGGGDTQY
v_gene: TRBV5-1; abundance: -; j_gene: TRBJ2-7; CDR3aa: ASSPETGASYEQY
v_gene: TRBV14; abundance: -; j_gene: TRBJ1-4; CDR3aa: ASSHTGEHRKLF
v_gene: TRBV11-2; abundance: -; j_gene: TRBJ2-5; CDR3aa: ASREAGGAETQY
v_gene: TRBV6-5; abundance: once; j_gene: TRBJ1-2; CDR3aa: ASRSGTGYGYT
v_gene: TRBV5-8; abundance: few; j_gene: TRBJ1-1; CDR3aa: ASSLIAGTEAF
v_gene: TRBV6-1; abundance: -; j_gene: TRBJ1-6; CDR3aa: ASKQLSSYNSPLH
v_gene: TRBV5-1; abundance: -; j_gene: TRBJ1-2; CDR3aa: ASSFEGVLPLYGYT
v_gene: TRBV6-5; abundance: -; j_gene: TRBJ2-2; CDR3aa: ASSSGTSRTGELF
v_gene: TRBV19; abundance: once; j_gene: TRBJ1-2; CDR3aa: ASSIGTNLYGYT
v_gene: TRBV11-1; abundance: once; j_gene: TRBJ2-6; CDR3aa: ASSLAGAGGANVLT
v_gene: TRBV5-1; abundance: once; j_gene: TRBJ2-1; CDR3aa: ASSGALAGGGYNEQF
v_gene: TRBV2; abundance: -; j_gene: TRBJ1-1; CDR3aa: ASRAQGGSEAF
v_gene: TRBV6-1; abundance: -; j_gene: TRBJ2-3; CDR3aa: ASSERPSGTYTDTQY
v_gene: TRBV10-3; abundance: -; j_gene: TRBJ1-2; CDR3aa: AISGGRVAYGYT
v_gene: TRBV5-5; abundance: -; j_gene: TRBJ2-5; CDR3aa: ASSILAGGKETQY
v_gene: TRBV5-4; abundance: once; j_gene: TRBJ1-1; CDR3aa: ASRKQGANTEAF
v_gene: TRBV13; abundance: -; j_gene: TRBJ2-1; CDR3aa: ASSRTGQLYNEQF
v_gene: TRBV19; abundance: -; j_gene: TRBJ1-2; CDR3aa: ASSAAERANYGYT
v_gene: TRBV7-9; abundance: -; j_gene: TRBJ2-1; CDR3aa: ASSPQAASGSDEQF
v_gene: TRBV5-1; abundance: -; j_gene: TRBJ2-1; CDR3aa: ASSQDSYNEQF
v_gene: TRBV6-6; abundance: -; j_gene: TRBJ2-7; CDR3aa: ASRFTGTSPEQY
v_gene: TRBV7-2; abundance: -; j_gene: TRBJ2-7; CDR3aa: ASSQLAGGHSYEQY
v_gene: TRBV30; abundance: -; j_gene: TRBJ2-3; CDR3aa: ASLAGGTDTQY
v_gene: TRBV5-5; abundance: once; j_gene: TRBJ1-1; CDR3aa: ASSIHPADMEAF
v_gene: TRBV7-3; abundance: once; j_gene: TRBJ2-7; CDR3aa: ASSPRVSGSFNEQY
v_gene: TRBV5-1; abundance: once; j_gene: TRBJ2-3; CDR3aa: ASSLVGLAGSTDTQY
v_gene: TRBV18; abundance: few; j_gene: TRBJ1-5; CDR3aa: ASSPPGGVDQPQH
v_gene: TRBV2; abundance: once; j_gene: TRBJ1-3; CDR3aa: ASSGDRGADTIY
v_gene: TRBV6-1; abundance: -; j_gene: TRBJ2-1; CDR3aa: ASSDSGGRAGEQF
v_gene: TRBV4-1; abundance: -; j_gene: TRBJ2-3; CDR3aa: ASRTSSDTQY
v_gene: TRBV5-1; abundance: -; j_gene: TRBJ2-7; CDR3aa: ASSPGLAGTANTYEQY